The present T cell receptor beta chain was sequenced within a study of blood T cell repertoires in COVID-19 (dated by TCRdb to the early 2020s). Study-wide context: The collaborator samples originated in the United States, Italy and Spain and spanned the acute and convalescent phases of COVID-19. The material from the prospective study consisted of cDNA or gDNA derived from T cells, B-cell-depleted T cells, or PBMCs. The dataset comprised deeply sampled blood TCRbeta repertoires from subjects exposed to, actively infected with, or recovered from COVID-19. A freely available public database, intended as a resource for researchers studying the immune response to SARS-CoV-2, is where the repertoires were released. Samples came from the ongoing ImmuneRACE study (first 160 participants) plus 1,254 subjects from 6 global collaborators. Nearly every sample came with metadata listing a de-identified subject ID, COVID-19 status, age in years and sex. HLA class I and class II types, where available, came from metadata supplied by the sample provider rather than from assay-based typing.

To note about this clone: What antigen it recognizes has not been identified. No qualities accompany the bases; no much larger clone lies one base away.

In Seattle, one collaborating source enrolled patients while the infection was active and tracked those patients longitudinally over the course of disease. Collaborating institutions collected whole blood in K2EDTA tubes following their own protocols. For TCRbeta analysis, collaborators shipped samples as frozen whole blood, isolated PBMCs, or DNA extracted from either of those sample types. General study outcomes and caveats: Clinical and demographic metadata were provided uncurated, with the amount varying by source and participant.

TCRbeta CDR3 regions were amplified from genomic DNA using the immunoSEQ Assay, a bias-controlled multiplex PCR. In the source study's methods: Within the assay, amplification of reference gene primers was used to estimate how many nucleated cells each sample contained. To quantify the absolute abundance of each unique TCRbeta CDR3 rearrangement, sequence reads were collapsed and filtered. For each sample, productive Simpson clonality was calculated as the square root of Simpson's diversity index across productive rearrangements. TCRdb stores this immuneACCESS table with in-frame sequences only. Part of the clones is absent; in the studies checked, under half of the shortfall reflects unresolved V genes, and no reason is known for the rest. D and trimming come from the DNA, and the V and J calls and clone size come from that table. In this sample the table shows over 150,000 clones, just under 90% of which occur a single time. Clones ranked in the top ten supply approximately 10% of the sample.

The sequenced sample consisted of peripheral blood. The clonotype comes from a woman in her seventies with COVID-19, enrolled during active disease.

The CDR3 sequence is CASSIVGGEGKLFF. In nucleotides, the sequence is TGTGCCAGTAGTATAGTAGGGGGGGAAGGAAAACTGTTTTTT. The chain employs TRBV19 and TRBJ1-4, and TRBD1 may be the D gene, going by 6 matching bases. The CDR3 runs 14 residues from the cysteine to the phenylalanine. The read is trimmed to its CDR3 DNA, 42 bases read in frame from base 1. CDR1 and CDR2 (LNHDA, SQIVND) derive from the germline V gene (reference sequence). Between the V and J ends, shortened by 1 base and 10 bases respectively, the junction contains 13 bases.